This TCR beta chain was documented in a study of post-analysis software for immune sequencing data. Trimming took off 1 base at V and 7 bases at J, with 16 bases between the two ends. The CDR3 is 15 residues long. From germline, CDR1 is SGHTA and CDR2 FQGTGA. TCR beta libraries were prepared from cDNA with unique molecular identifiers. T cells, about 0.9 to 11 million of them, yielded 500,000 or so cDNA molecules. TCRdb reanalysed the PCR reads using MiXCR and keeps one entry per CDR3 protein. The sample consists of more than 500,000 distinct CDR3 sequences, 30% to 40% of them appearing once. This clonotype was observed a few times. Its antigen is currently unknown. Findings of the study overall: Same-batch preparations were strongly co-clustered by F measure. Elevated frequency relative to controls characterized four to six TRBV segments in patients, TRBV5-6, TRBV5-1 and TRBV20-1 among them.

The sequence was obtained from a girl aged 2-17 years with multiple sclerosis. The V call is TRBV7-3, the J call TRBJ1-2, with D possibly matching TRBD1 (6 bases). The sequencing sample was made of blood. In DNA form, the CDR3 reads TGTGCCAGCAGCTTAAACCCCACGGGGGGCAGTGGCTACACCTTC. As protein: CASSLNPTGGSGYTF.